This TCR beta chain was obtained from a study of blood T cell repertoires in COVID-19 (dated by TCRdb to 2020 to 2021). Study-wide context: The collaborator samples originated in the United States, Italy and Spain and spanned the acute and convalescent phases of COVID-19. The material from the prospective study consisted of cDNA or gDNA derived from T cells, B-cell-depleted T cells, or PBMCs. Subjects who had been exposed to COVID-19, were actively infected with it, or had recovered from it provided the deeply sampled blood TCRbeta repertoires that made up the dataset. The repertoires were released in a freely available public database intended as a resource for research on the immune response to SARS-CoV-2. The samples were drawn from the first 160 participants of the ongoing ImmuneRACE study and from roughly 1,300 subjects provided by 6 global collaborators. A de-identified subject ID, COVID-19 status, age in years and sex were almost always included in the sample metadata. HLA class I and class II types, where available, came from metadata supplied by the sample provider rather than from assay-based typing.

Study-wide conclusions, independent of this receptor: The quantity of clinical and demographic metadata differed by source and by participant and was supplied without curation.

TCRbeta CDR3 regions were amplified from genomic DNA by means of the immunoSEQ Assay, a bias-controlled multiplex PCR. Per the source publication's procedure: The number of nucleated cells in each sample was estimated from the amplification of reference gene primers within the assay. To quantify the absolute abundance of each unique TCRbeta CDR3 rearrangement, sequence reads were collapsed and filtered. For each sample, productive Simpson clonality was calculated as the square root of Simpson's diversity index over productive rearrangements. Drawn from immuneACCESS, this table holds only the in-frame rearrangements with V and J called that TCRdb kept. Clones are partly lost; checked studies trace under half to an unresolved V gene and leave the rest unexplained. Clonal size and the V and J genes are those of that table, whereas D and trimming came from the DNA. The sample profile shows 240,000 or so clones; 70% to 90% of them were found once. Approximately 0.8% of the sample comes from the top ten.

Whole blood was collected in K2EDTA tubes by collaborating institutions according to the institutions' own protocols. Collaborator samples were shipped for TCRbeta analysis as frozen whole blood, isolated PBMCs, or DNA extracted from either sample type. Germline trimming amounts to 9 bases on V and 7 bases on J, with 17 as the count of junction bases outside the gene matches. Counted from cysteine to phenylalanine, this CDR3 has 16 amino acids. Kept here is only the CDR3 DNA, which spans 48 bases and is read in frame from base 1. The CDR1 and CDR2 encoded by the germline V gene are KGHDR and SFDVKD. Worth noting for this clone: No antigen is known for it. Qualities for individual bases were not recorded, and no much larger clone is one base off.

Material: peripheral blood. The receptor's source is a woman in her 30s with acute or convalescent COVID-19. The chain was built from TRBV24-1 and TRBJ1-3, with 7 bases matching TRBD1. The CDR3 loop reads CATFSGQPFLWNTIYF. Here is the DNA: TGTGCCACCTTTTCGGGACAGCCCTTTCTCTGGAACACCATATATTTT.